This TCR beta chain was sequenced for a study of T cell responses to AZD1222 COVID-19 vaccine. Points on this clone: The antigen is unknown.

Regarding the study as a whole: Increased Spike-specific TCR breadth and depth were observed after two AZD1222 doses. Within unmutated variant regions lay the reported targets of nearly half of spike-specific TCRs. Repertoire collection took place solely once the T cell response had peaked. Just 6 or 7 people given AZD1222 tested seropositive at baseline.

The data were produced by immunoSEQ multiplex PCR, yet TCRdb's version contains in-frame clones alone and is incomplete. The sample records about 110,000 clones, 88% being singletons. The ends were cut back, 4 bases at V and 2 bases at J, with 13 bases in the middle. This CDR3 region has 15 residues. Germline V lookup: CDR1 SGHRS, CDR2 YFSETQ. This sequence joins TRBV5-1 and TRBJ1-3, with D maybe TRBD1 (5 bases). This sample comprised peripheral blood, obtained on day 0 of AZD1222 vaccination. This clonotype was obtained from an adult in good health. The CDR3 loop is CASSPRGVPGNTIYF. In DNA form, the CDR3 reads TGCGCCAGCAGCCCGCGAGGGGTACCTGGAAACACCATATATTTT.